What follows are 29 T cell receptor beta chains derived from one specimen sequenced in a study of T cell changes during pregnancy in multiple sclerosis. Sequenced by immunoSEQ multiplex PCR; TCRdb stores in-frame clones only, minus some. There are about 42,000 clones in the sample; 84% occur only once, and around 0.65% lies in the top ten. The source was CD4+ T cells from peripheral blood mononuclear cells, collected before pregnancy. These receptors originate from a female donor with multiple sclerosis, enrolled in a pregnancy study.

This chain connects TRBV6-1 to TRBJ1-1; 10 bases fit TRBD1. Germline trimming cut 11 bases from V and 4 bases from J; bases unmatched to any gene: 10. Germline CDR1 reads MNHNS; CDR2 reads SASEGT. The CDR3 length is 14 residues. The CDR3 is CAGVLGQGGTEAFF. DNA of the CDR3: TGTGCCGGTGTGCTTGGACAGGGGGGCACTGAAGCTTTCTTT.

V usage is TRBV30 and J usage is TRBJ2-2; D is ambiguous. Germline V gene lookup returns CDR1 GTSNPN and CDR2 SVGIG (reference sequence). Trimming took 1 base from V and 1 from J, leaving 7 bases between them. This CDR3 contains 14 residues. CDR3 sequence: CAWSAGWNTGELFF. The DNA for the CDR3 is TGTGCCTGGAGTGCGGGTTGGAACACCGGGGAGCTGTTTTTT.

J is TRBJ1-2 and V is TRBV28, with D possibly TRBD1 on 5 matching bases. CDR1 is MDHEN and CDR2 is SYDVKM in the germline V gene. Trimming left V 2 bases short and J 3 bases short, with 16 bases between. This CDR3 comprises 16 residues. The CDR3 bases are TGTGCCAGCAGTTTACCCCGCTCGGAAGGGGACTATGGCTACACCTTC. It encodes CASSLPRSEGDYGYTF.

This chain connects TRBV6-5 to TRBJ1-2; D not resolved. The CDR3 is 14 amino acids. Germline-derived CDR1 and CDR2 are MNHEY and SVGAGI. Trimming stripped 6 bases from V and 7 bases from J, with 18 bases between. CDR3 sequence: CASRIGSVGSGYTF. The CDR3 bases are TGTGCCAGCAGAATAGGGAGCGTCGGGAGTGGCTACACCTTC.

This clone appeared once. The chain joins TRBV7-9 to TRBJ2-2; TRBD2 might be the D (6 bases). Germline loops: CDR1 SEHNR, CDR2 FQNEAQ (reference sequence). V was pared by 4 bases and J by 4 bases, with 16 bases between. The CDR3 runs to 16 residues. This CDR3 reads CASSSRMGGGTGELFF. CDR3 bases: TGTGCCAGCAGCTCCAGGATGGGGGGTGGCACCGGGGAGCTGTTTTTT.

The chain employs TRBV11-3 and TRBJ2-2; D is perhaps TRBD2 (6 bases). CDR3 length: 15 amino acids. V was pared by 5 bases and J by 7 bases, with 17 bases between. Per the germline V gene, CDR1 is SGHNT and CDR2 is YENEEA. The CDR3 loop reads CASSPGGGVGGELFF. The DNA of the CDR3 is TGTGCCAGCAGCCCCGGTGGAGGGGTGGGCGGGGAGCTGTTTTTT.

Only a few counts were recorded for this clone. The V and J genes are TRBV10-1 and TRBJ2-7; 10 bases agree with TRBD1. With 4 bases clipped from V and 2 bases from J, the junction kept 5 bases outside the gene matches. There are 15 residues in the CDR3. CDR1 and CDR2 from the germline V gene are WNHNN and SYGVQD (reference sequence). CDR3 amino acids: CASSVTGGSPYEQYF. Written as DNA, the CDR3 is TGCGCCAGCAGTGTGACAGGGGGCTCCCCCTACGAGCAGTACTTC.

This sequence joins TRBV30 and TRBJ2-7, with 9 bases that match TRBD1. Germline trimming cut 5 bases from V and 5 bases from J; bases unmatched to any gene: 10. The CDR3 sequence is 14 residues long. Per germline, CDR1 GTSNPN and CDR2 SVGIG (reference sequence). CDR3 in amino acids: CAWGTGTGSHEQYF. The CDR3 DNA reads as TGTGCCTGGGGCACCGGGACAGGGTCTCACGAGCAGTACTTC.

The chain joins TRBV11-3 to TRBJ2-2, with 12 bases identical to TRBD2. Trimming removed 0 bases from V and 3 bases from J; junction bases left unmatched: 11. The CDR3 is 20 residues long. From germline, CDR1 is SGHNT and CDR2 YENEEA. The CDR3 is CASSLDSRLAGVRDTGELFF. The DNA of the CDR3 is TGTGCCAGCAGCTTAGATTCTCGACTAGCGGGGGTCCGGGACACCGGGGAGCTGTTTTTT. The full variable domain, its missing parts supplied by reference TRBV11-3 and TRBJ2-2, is EAGVVQSPRYKIIEKKQPVAFWCNPISGHNTLYWYLQNLGQGPELLIRYENEEAVDDSQLPKDRFSAERLKGVDSTLKIQPAELGDSAVYLCASSLDSRLAGVRDTGELFFGEGSRLTVL.

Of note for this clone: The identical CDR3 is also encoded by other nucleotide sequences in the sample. CDR3 sequence (DNA): TGTGCCAGCAGTTACTCGGCCAGCGGGTCGCACGAGCAGTACTTC. Protein product: CASSYSASGSHEQYF. The J gene is TRBJ2-7, the V gene TRBV6-6; a possible D gene is TRBD2 (6 bases). Trimming shortened V by 0 bases and J by 5 bases, and 14 bases separated the two germline ends. Germline CDR1 reads MNHNY; CDR2 reads SVGAGI (reference sequence). The CDR3 sequence is 15 residues long.

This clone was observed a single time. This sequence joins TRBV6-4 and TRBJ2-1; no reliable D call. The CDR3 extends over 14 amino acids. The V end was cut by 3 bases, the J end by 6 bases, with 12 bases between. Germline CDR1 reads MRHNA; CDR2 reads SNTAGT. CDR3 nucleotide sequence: TGTGCCAGCAGTGATGGGCTACGTTCCAATGAGCAGTTCTTC. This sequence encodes CASSDGLRSNEQFF.

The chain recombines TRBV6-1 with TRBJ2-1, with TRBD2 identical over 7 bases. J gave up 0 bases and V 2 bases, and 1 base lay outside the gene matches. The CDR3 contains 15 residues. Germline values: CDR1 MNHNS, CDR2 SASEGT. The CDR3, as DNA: TGTGCCAGCAGTGAACGGGGGGACTCCTACAATGAGCAGTTCTTC. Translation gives CASSERGDSYNEQFF.

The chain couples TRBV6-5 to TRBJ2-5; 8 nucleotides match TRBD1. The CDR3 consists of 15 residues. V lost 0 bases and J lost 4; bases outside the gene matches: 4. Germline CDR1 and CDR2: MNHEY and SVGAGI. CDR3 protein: CASSYSGQATETQYF. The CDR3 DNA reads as TGTGCCAGCAGTTACTCGGGACAGGCTACAGAGACCCAGTACTTC.

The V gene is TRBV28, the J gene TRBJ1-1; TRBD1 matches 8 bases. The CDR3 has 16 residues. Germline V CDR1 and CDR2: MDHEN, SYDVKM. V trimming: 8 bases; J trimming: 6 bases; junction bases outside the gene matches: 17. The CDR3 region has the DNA TGTGCCAGCTTCCCATTGCTCCTTACAGGGGGAGCTGAAGCTTTCTTT. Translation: CASFPLLLTGGAEAFF.

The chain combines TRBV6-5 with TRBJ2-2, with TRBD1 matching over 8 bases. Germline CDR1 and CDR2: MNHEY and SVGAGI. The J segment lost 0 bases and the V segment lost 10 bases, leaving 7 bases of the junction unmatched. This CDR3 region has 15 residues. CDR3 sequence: CATSRQGPNTGELFF. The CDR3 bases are TGTGCCACCAGCAGACAGGGGCCGAACACCGGGGAGCTGTTTTTT.

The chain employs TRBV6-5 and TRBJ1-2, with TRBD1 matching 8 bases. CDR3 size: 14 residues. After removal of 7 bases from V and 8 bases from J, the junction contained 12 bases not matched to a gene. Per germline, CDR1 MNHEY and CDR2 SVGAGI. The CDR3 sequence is CASTRSGTGGGYTF. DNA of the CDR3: TGTGCCAGCACTAGATCTGGGACAGGTGGCGGCTACACCTTC.

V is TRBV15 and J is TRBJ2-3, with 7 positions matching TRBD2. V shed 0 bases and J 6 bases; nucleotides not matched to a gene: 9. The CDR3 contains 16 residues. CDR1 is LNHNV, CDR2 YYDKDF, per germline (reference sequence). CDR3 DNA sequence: TGTGCCACCAGCAGAGAAGGTGGGGCGGGAGCTGATACGCAGTATTTT. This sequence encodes CATSREGGAGADTQYF.

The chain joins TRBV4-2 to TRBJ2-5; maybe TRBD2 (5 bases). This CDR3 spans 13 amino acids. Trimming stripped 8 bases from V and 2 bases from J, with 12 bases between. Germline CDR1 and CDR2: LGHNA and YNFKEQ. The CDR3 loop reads CASSERGQETQYF. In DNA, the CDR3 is TGTGCCAGCTCCGAGCGCGGGCAAGAGACCCAGTACTTC.

Written as DNA, the CDR3 is TGTGCCAGCAGCTTATTATGGCAGTCCAGCTCTGGAAACACCATATATTTT. Its protein is CASSLLWQSSSGNTIYF. The chain couples TRBV7-8 to TRBJ1-3, with unresolved D. V gave up 2 bases and J gave up 0 bases, with 14 bases separating them. The CDR3 contains 17 residues. CDR1 is SGHVS and CDR2 is FQNEAQ in the germline V gene.

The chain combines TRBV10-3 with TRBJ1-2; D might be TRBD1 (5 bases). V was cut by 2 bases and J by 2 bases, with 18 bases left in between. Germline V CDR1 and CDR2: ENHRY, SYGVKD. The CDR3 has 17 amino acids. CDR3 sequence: CAISERVGQGLNYGYTF. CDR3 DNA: TGTGCCATCAGTGAGCGGGTGGGGCAGGGACTGAACTATGGCTACACCTTC.

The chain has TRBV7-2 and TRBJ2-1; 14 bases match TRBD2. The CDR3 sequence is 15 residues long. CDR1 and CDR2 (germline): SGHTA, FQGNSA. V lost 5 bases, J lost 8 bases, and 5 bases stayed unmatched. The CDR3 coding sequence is TGTGCCAGCAGCGAGGGACTAGCGGGAGTTGATGAGCAGTTCTTC. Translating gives CASSEGLAGVDEQFF.

The CDR3 loop reads CATRHSGRAYEQYF. Written as DNA, the CDR3 is TGTGCCACCAGGCACAGCGGGAGGGCCTACGAGCAGTACTTC. The rearrangement joins TRBV10-3 to TRBJ2-7; 10 positions match TRBD2. Germline CDR1 ENHRY, CDR2 SYGVKD. V lost 10 bases, J lost 2 bases, and 8 bases stayed unmatched. There are 14 residues in the CDR3.

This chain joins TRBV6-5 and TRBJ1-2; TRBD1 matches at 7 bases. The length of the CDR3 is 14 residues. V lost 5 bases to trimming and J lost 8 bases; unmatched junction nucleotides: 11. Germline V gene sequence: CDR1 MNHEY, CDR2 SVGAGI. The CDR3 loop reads CASSLQGPLGGYTF. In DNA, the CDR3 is TGTGCCAGCAGTCTACAGGGGCCGCTGGGCGGCTACACCTTC.

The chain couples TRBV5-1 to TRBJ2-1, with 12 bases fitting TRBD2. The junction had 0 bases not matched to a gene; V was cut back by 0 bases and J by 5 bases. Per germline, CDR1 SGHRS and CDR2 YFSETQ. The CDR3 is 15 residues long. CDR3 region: CASSLGLAGDNEQFF. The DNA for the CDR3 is TGCGCCAGCAGCTTGGGACTAGCGGGAGACAATGAGCAGTTCTTC.

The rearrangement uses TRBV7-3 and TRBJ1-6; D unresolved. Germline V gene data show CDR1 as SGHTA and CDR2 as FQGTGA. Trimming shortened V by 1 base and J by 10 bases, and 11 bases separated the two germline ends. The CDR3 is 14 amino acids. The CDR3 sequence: CASSLKGSGSPLHF. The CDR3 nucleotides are TGTGCCAGCAGCTTAAAGGGAAGCGGATCACCCCTCCACTTT.

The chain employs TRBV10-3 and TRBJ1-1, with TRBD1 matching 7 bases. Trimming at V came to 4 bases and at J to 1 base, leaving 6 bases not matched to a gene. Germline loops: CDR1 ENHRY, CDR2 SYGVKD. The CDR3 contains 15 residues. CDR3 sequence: CAISAGGFGNTEAFF. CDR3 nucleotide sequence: TGTGCCATCAGTGCAGGGGGTTTCGGGAACACTGAAGCTTTCTTT.

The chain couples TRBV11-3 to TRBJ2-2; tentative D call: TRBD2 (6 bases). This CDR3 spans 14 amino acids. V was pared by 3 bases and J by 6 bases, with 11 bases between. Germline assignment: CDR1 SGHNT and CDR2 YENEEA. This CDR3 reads CASSFFRDSGELFF. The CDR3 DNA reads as TGTGCCAGCAGCTTCTTCCGGGACTCCGGGGAGCTGTTTTTT.

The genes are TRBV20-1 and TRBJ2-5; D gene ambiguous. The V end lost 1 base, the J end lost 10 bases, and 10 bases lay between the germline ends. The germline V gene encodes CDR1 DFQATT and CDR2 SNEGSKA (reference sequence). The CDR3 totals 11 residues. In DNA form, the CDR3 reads TGCAGTGCTAGAGTACAGTGGAACCAGTACTTC. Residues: CSARVQWNQYF.

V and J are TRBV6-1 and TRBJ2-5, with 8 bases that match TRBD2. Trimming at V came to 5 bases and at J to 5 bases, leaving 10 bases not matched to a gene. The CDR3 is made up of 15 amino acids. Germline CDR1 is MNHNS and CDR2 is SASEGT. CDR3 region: CASSPWRGDVETQYF. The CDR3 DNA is TGTGCCAGCAGTCCGTGGCGGGGGGACGTGGAGACCCAGTACTTC.